The 30 T cell receptor beta chains reported below all come from one sample, sequenced in a study of blood T cell repertoires in COVID-19. Libraries were prepared by immunoSEQ multiplex PCR; TCRdb keeps only in-frame clonotypes and omits some of them. The sample comprises over 200,000 clones, roughly 88% of which are singletons, and around 3.8% rests with the top ten. Source material: PBMCs or T cells enriched from blood (not recorded which). Every receptor here comes from a woman in her thirties who had been exposed to COVID-19.

The chain joins TRBV6-5 to TRBJ2-7; D remains ambiguous. This CDR3 contains 14 residues. Per the germline V gene, CDR1 is MNHEY and CDR2 is SVGAGI. Trimming took 6 bases from V and 0 from J, leaving 12 bases between them. The CDR3 protein is CASSRDTNSYEQYF. The CDR3 DNA follows: TGTGCCAGCAGCCGTGACACCAACTCCTACGAGCAGTACTTC.

The V gene is TRBV7-9, the J gene TRBJ2-5, with TRBD2 identical over 9 bases. The CDR3 spans 14 residues. In germline, CDR1 is SEHNR, CDR2 FQNEAQ (reference sequence). With V trimmed by 8 bases and J by 5 bases, 9 bases remained unmatched. The CDR3 loop is CASRAGGHLETQYF. CDR3 coding DNA: TGTGCCAGCCGTGCGGGAGGGCACCTTGAGACCCAGTACTTC.

The genes are TRBV30 and TRBJ2-7; 9 nucleotides agree with TRBD1. V lost 0 bases, J lost 6 bases, and 3 bases stayed unmatched. The CDR3 covers 13 residues. Germline V lookup: CDR1 GTSNPN, CDR2 SVGIG (reference sequence). CDR3 protein: CAWSVQGAPEQYF. The CDR3 region has the DNA TGTGCCTGGAGTGTACAGGGGGCGCCCGAGCAGTACTTC.

The gene calls are TRBV7-6 and TRBJ2-3, with 9 positions matching TRBD2. This CDR3 region has 17 residues. With 4 bases clipped from V and 2 bases from J, the junction kept 10 bases outside the gene matches. Germline V gives CDR1 SGHVS, CDR2 FNYEAQ. The CDR3 sequence is CASSSRGLAGPTDTQYF. The CDR3 DNA reads TGTGCCAGCAGCTCCCGGGGCCTAGCGGGGCCCACAGATACGCAGTATTTT.

The chain is built from TRBV27 and TRBJ2-5; possibly TRBD2 for D (5 bases). V lost 8 bases and J 5 bases, leaving 12 bases between the germline ends. Looked up from germline, CDR1 is MNHEY and CDR2 is SMNVEV (reference sequence). The CDR3 length is 12 residues. The CDR3 loop is CASGLGRETQYF. The CDR3 DNA follows: TGTGCCAGCGGACTCGGGCGGGAGACCCAGTACTTC.

DNA for the CDR3: TGTGCCAGCAGCCGGGTCCTCACGGGGCGGCGGGAGGAACCAAACACCGGGGAGCTGTTTTTT. It specifies CASSRVLTGRREEPNTGELFF. V gene TRBV3-1 (or the pseudogene TRBV3-2) combines with J gene TRBJ2-2; 8 bases match TRBD2. The junction had 21 bases not matched to a gene; V was cut back by 4 bases and J by 2 bases. Germline lookup yields CDR1 LGHDT and CDR2 YNNKEL (reference sequence). The CDR3 spans 21 residues.

The chain has TRBV21-1 and TRBJ1-1; the table's D call, TRBD1, was not checked against the DNA. TRBV21-1 is shown as a pseudogene. The CDR3 is 15 amino acids. The CDR3 region is CASSIDRALNTEAFF. In DNA, the CDR3 is TGTGCCAGCAGCATAGACAGGGCTTTGAACACTGAAGCTTTCTTT.

The genes are TRBV6-6 and TRBJ2-1; 7 bases map to TRBD2. Germline V gives CDR1 MNHNY, CDR2 SVGAGI (reference sequence). This CDR3 has 16 amino acids. V lost 0 bases to trimming and J lost 2 bases; unmatched junction nucleotides: 4. Here the CDR3 reads CASSYSQRGPYNEQFF. The CDR3 DNA reads as TGTGCCAGCAGTTACTCCCAGCGGGGTCCCTACAATGAGCAGTTCTTC.

The genes are TRBV4-2 and TRBJ2-5; tentatively, D is TRBD1 (5 bases). The CDR3 totals 15 residues. V dropped 0 bases and J dropped 3 bases, with 11 bases sitting between them. Germline lookup yields CDR1 LGHNA and CDR2 YNFKEQ. The CDR3 loop reads CASSQDATVKETQYF. CDR3 sequence (DNA): TGTGCCAGCAGCCAAGATGCGACAGTTAAAGAGACCCAGTACTTC.

The chain employs TRBV29-1 and TRBJ1-6; 8 bases are shared with TRBD1. The CDR3 sequence is 14 residues long. Germline loops: CDR1 SQVTM, CDR2 ANQGSEA. The J segment lost 7 bases and the V segment lost 4 bases, leaving 6 bases of the junction unmatched. DNA for the CDR3: TGCAGCGTTGTGTCAGGGGGCCCAAATTCACCCCTCCACTTT. Protein product: CSVVSGGPNSPLHF.

CDR3 loop: CASSQSVGMEGARETQYF. Written as DNA, the CDR3 is TGCGCCAGCAGTCAATCTGTAGGAATGGAGGGGGCGAGGGAGACCCAGTACTTC. The chain employs TRBV23-1 and TRBJ2-5; the D gene is possibly TRBD1 (7 bases). TRBV23-1 is assigned to the ORF class and has an uncertain function. Between the trimmed V and J ends, which lost 0 bases and 5 bases, there was a span of 22 bases. The CDR3 length is 18 residues.

This chain links TRBV9 with TRBJ2-1; 11 nucleotides match TRBD2. With 2 bases clipped from V and 10 bases from J, the junction kept 8 bases outside the gene matches. Germline V CDR1 and CDR2: SGDLS, YYNGEE. The CDR3 totals 15 residues. For the CDR3, the DNA is TGTGCCAGCAGCGTGTCACTAGCGGGAGAATACGAGCAGTTCTTC. It specifies CASSVSLAGEYEQFF.

The rearrangement joins TRBV6-5 to TRBJ2-1; the match to TRBD2 covers 10 bases. Germline trimming cut 2 bases from V and 10 bases from J; bases unmatched to any gene: 11. Germline values: CDR1 MNHEY, CDR2 SVGAGI. CDR3 length: 16 residues. The CDR3 is CASSYEAGGPKGEQFF. For the CDR3, the DNA is TGTGCCAGCAGTTACGAAGCGGGAGGGCCGAAGGGAGAGCAGTTCTTC.

V gene TRBV18 combines with J gene TRBJ2-7; tentative D call: TRBD1 (5 bases). Germline CDR1 reads KGHSH; CDR2 reads LQKENI. The V end lost 2 bases, the J end lost 3 bases, and 11 bases lay between the germline ends. This CDR3 spans 14 amino acids. The CDR3 region is CASSPWSQGYEQYF. As DNA, the CDR3 is TGTGCCAGCTCACCATGGAGTCAGGGCTACGAGCAGTACTTC.

V usage is TRBV7-9 and J usage is TRBJ2-7; 8 bases match TRBD1. Germline loops: CDR1 SEHNR, CDR2 FQNEAQ (reference sequence). V was pared by 5 bases and J by 6 bases, with 9 bases of the junction left unmatched. The CDR3 consists of 14 residues. The CDR3 DNA reads TGTGCCAGCAGCCCTGGACAGGGAAAGGGCGAGCAGTACTTC. Protein sequence: CASSPGQGKGEQYF.

The chain is built from TRBV25-1 and TRBJ1-1; no firm D call. Germline CDR1 is MGHDK and CDR2 is SYGVNS. The V end was cut by 7 bases, the J end by 1 base, with 16 bases between. This CDR3 has 15 amino acids. The DNA for the CDR3 is TGTGCCAGCACCCCGAATTGGGCAGGGAACACTGAAGCTTTCTTT. Translated, it gives CASTPNWAGNTEAFF.

This chain connects TRBV6-2 or TRBV6-3 to TRBJ1-5, with a possible D match to TRBD1 (6 bases). Trimming took off 2 bases at V and 7 bases at J, with 9 bases between the two ends. Germline loops: CDR1 MNHEY, CDR2 SVGEGT. This CDR3 comprises 13 residues. This CDR3 reads CASSYPGVQPQHF. The DNA of the CDR3 is TGTGCCAGCAGTTACCCAGGGGTGCAGCCCCAGCATTTT.

The V gene is TRBV30, the J gene TRBJ2-2; the match to TRBD2 covers 9 bases. From germline, CDR1 is GTSNPN and CDR2 SVGIG (reference sequence). This CDR3 is 16 amino acids long. The V and J ends lost 2 bases and 6 bases, in that order; junction bases with no gene match: 10. CDR3 loop: CAWSRAPSGRPGELFF. CDR3 DNA sequence: TGTGCCTGGAGTAGGGCCCCCAGCGGGAGGCCCGGGGAGCTGTTTTTT. The complete variable domain, with remaining parts taken from reference TRBV30 and TRBJ2-2, reads SQTIHQWPATLVQPVGSPLSLECTVEGTSNPNLYWYRQAAGRGLQLLFYSVGIGQISSEVPQNLSASRPQDRQFILSSKKLLLSDSGFYLCAWSRAPSGRPGELFFGEGSRLTVL.

This chain uses TRBV5-4 with TRBJ2-7, with 13 bases fitting TRBD2. CDR1 and CDR2 from the germline V gene are SGHNT and YYREEE (reference sequence). The CDR3 has 15 residues. V dropped 4 bases and J dropped 3; count of bases not matched to a gene: 4. This CDR3 reads CASSPGTSGIYEQYF. The CDR3 nucleotides read TGTGCCAGCAGCCCTGGGACTAGCGGGATCTACGAGCAGTACTTC.

The rearrangement links TRBV11-2 to TRBJ2-3; possible D gene TRBD1, 6 bases. V was cut by 3 bases and J by 1 base, with 8 bases left in between. Germline lookup yields CDR1 SGHAT and CDR2 FQNNGV. The CDR3 extends over 14 amino acids. The CDR3 DNA reads as TGTGCCAGCAGCTTTTACAGGGGCACAGATACGCAGTATTTT. Translating gives CASSFYRGTDTQYF. Supplemented by reference TRBV11-2 and TRBJ2-3, the full variable domain reads EAGVAQSPRYKIIEKRQSVAFWCNPISGHATLYWYQQILGQGPKLLIQFQNNGVVDDSQLPKDRFSAERLKGVDSTLKIQPAKLEDSAVYLCASSFYRGTDTQYFGPGTRLTVL.

This chain connects TRBV7-2 to TRBJ2-3, with TRBD2 matching 8 bases. Germline lookup yields CDR1 SGHTA and CDR2 FQGNSA. The length of the CDR3 is 16 residues. Trimming removed 7 bases from V and 6 bases from J; junction bases left unmatched: 15. CDR3 sequence reads: CASTFGGGVTVDTQYF. The CDR3 bases are TGTGCCAGCACCTTCGGGGGGGGCGTAACCGTGGATACGCAGTATTTT.

This clone was detected a few times. The chain carries TRBV19 and TRBJ2-7; 8 bases match TRBD2. V lost 4 bases and J lost 0; bases outside the gene matches: 5. The CDR3 consists of 15 residues. Germline V gives CDR1 LNHDA, CDR2 SQIVND (reference sequence). The CDR3 DNA reads TGTGCCAGTAGTAGTAGAACTAGCGGCTCCTACGAGCAGTACTTC. Protein product: CASSSRTSGSYEQYF.

The rearrangement links TRBV18 to TRBJ2-3; D perhaps matches TRBD1 (6 bases). Trimming shortened V by 5 bases and J by 4 bases, and 13 bases separated the two germline ends. CDR3 length equals 14 residues. CDR1 KGHSH and CDR2 LQKENI come from the germline V gene. CDR3 sequence: CASSSTGVSDTQYF. The CDR3 bases are TGTGCCAGCTCATCGACAGGAGTGTCAGATACGCAGTATTTT. Variable domain in full (rest from reference TRBV18 and TRBJ2-3): NAGVMQNPRHLVRRRGQEARLRCSPMKGHSHVYWYRQLPEEGLKFMVYLQKENIIDESGMPKERFSAEFPKEGPSILRIQQVVRGDSAAYFCASSSTGVSDTQYFGPGTRLTVL.

J is TRBJ1-5 and V is TRBV30, with a tentative D call TRBD1 (5 bases). CDR1 and CDR2 (germline): GTSNPN, SVGIG (reference sequence). The CDR3 spans 13 residues. Trimming removed 1 base at V and 5 bases at J, with 9 bases between. The CDR3 DNA reads TGTGCCTGGAGTGAGGGGTTAGATCAGCCCCAGCATTTT. Translating gives CAWSEGLDQPQHF.

The chain has TRBV5-6 and TRBJ1-6; possible D gene TRBD1, 6 bases. Trimming removed 2 bases at V and 7 bases at J, with 16 bases between. From germline, CDR1 is SGHDT and CDR2 YYEEEE. The CDR3 spans 16 residues. The CDR3 nucleotides are TGTGCCAGCAGCTTCGGAGGGGGAGGGCGCAATTCACCCCTCCACTTT. This encodes CASSFGGGGRNSPLHF.

The chain combines TRBV6-4 with TRBJ2-1, with 12 positions matching TRBD2. V shed 0 bases, J shed 6 bases, and the junction held 3 bases outside the gene matches. CDR3 length: 16 amino acids. Germline loops: CDR1 MRHNA, CDR2 SNTAGT. The CDR3, as DNA: TGTGCCAGCAGTGACTCTTGGACTAGCGGGACCAATGAGCAGTTCTTC. It translates to CASSDSWTSGTNEQFF.

The chain couples TRBV6-5 to TRBJ1-2; D perhaps matches TRBD1 (5 bases). Looked up from germline, CDR1 is MNHEY and CDR2 is SVGAGI. The CDR3 length is 14 residues. Trimming left V 6 bases short and J 4 bases short, with 15 bases between. CDR3 loop: CASRNPGLGYGYTF. CDR3 nucleotide sequence: TGTGCCAGCAGGAATCCGGGACTTGGCTATGGCTACACCTTC.

The chain couples TRBV2 to TRBJ2-1; 14 bases map to TRBD2. The CDR3 extends over 22 amino acids. Germline V gives CDR1 SNHLY, CDR2 FYNNEI. V trimming: 6 bases; J trimming: 0 bases; junction bases outside the gene matches: 19. Here the CDR3 DNA reads TGTGCCAGCAGCCAAGCGAATAGACGGGGACTAGCGGGAGATCTCTCCTACAATGAGCAGTTCTTC. Translating gives CASSQANRRGLAGDLSYNEQFF.

The chain joins TRBV30 to TRBJ2-7, with D possibly matching TRBD2 (6 bases). CDR1 is GTSNPN, CDR2 SVGIG, per germline (reference sequence). The V end was cut by 6 bases, the J end by 2 bases, with 20 bases between. This CDR3 comprises 15 residues. The CDR3: CACGVGRTIPYEQYF. In DNA form, the CDR3 reads TGTGCCTGTGGGGTAGGGAGGACTATACCCTACGAGCAGTACTTC.

The chain joins TRBV3-1 (or the pseudogene TRBV3-2) to TRBJ2-4; D is unclear. V was clipped by 0 bases and J by 1 base, with 10 bases between them. Germline V gene data show CDR1 as LGHDT and CDR2 as YNNKEL (reference sequence). CDR3 length: 16 amino acids. The CDR3 sequence: CASSQEGVPAKNIQYF. As DNA, the CDR3 is TGTGCCAGCAGCCAAGAGGGCGTCCCGGCCAAAAACATTCAGTACTTC.